This T cell receptor beta chain derives from a study of cytomegalovirus exposure and HLA in healthy donors. Study-level information: Samples from HLA-typed donors yielded about 85 million unique TCRs in an early data release.

Trimming at V came to 6 bases and at J to 1 base, leaving 6 bases not matched to a gene. The CDR3 consists of 16 residues. The V gene's germline CDR1 is MDHEN and CDR2 SYDVKM. The PCR used 60 Vbeta and 13 Jbeta primers. Libraries were prepared by immunoSEQ multiplex PCR; TCRdb keeps only in-frame clonotypes and omits some of them. The sample includes some 150,000 clones, about 85% seen only once; the top ten take roughly 2.3%. Concerning this clone itself: Its antigen is not identified.

Study conclusions and caveats: Later on, an analysis tied 15,000 to 20,000 TCR beta sequences to HLA alleles at 0.05 false discovery rate. According to a later analysis, donors in an Asian-associated ancestry cluster reportedly had fewer N-insertions than the roughly 720-donor mean.

This chain links TRBV28 with TRBJ1-4, with 9 bases matching TRBD1. This TCR came from a woman aged 18-35 years in good health and CMV-seronegative. The sequenced material came from PBMCs. The CDR3 DNA sequence: TGTGCCAGCAGCCCCGGACAGGGGAGAACTAATGAAAAACTGTTTTTT. This sequence encodes CASSPGQGRTNEKLFF.